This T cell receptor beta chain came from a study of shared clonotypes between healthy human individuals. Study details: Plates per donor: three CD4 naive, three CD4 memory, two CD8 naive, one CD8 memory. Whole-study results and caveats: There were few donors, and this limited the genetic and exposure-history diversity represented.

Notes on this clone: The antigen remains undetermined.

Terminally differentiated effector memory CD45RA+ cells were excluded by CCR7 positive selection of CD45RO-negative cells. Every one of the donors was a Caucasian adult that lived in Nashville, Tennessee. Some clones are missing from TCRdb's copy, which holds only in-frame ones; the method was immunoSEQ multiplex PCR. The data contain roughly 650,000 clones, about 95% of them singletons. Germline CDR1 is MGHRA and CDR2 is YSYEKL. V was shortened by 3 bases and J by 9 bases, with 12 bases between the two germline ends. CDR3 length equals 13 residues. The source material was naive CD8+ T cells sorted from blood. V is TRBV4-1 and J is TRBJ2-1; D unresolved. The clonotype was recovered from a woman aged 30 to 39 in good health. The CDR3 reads CASSHAPLGEQFF. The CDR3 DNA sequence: TGCGCCAGCAGCCATGCCCCGCTTGGTGAGCAGTTCTTC.